These 5 T cell receptor beta chains were sequenced from one sample in a study of blood T cell repertoires in COVID-19. Assay: immunoSEQ multiplex PCR; the TCRdb copy retains only in-frame clones and omits some. The sample holds around 280,000 clones; around 85% are singletons and the top ten take about 6.1%. The sequencing sample was made of PBMCs or T cells enriched from blood (not recorded which). The receptor source for this set is a woman in her 40s who had recovered from COVID-19.

J is TRBJ2-3 and V is TRBV3-1 (or the pseudogene TRBV3-2); D call uncertain. CDR3 size: 12 residues. Germline V gene data show CDR1 as LGHDT and CDR2 as YNNKEL (reference sequence). Trimming stripped 4 bases from V and 6 bases from J, with 8 bases between. This CDR3 reads CASSLERDTQYF. CDR3 DNA: TGTGCCAGCAGCCTGGAGAGGGATACGCAGTATTTT.

This rearrangement joins TRBV7-9 to TRBJ1-2; D remains unclear. The V gene lost 5 bases and the J gene lost 4 bases, with 20 bases spanning the gap. The CDR3 contains 16 residues. The germline V gene encodes CDR1 SEHNR and CDR2 FQNEAQ (reference sequence). CDR3 region: CASSQTSEPGSYGYTF. DNA of the CDR3: TGTGCCAGCAGCCAGACGTCTGAGCCGGGATCCTATGGCTACACCTTC.

V and J are TRBV27 and TRBJ2-6; D remains unclear. The CDR3 has 13 residues. Germline V lookup: CDR1 MNHEY, CDR2 SMNVEV (reference sequence). V was trimmed by 6 bases and J by 2 bases, leaving 5 bases between them. The CDR3 reads CASSSPGANVLTF. CDR3 DNA sequence: TGTGCCAGCAGCTCCCCTGGGGCCAACGTCCTGACTTTC.

The chain combines TRBV7-2 with TRBJ2-3; no firm D call. Germline V gives CDR1 SGHTA, CDR2 FQGNSA. V lost 5 bases and J 1 base, leaving 4 bases between the germline ends. This CDR3 comprises 12 residues. This chain's CDR3 is CASSPGTDTQYF. In nucleotides, the CDR3 is TGTGCCAGCAGCCCGGGCACAGATACGCAGTATTTT.

This clone has only a few counts. The CDR3 DNA reads TGTGCCAGCAGCCTTGGACTAGCTCTTGAGACCCAGTACTTC. Its translation is CASSLGLALETQYF. The chain joins TRBV7-9 to TRBJ2-5, with TRBD2 identical over 8 bases. The CDR3 loop spans 14 amino acids. V was clipped by 5 bases and J by 5 bases; unmatched bases: 7. Germline V gives CDR1 SEHNR, CDR2 FQNEAQ (reference sequence).